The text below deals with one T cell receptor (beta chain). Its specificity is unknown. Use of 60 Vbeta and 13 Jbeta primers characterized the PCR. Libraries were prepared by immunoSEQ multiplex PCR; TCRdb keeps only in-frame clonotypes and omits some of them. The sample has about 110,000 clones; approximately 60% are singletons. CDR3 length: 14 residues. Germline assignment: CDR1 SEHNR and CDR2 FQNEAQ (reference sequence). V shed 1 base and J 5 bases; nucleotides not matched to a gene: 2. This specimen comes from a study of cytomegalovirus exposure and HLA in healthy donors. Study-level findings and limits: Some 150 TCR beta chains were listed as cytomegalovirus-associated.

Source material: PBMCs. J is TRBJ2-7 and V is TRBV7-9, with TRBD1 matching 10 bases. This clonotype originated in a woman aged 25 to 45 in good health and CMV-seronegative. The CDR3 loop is CASSLGQGANEQYF. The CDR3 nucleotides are TGTGCCAGCAGCTTAGGACAGGGGGCGAACGAGCAGTACTTC.